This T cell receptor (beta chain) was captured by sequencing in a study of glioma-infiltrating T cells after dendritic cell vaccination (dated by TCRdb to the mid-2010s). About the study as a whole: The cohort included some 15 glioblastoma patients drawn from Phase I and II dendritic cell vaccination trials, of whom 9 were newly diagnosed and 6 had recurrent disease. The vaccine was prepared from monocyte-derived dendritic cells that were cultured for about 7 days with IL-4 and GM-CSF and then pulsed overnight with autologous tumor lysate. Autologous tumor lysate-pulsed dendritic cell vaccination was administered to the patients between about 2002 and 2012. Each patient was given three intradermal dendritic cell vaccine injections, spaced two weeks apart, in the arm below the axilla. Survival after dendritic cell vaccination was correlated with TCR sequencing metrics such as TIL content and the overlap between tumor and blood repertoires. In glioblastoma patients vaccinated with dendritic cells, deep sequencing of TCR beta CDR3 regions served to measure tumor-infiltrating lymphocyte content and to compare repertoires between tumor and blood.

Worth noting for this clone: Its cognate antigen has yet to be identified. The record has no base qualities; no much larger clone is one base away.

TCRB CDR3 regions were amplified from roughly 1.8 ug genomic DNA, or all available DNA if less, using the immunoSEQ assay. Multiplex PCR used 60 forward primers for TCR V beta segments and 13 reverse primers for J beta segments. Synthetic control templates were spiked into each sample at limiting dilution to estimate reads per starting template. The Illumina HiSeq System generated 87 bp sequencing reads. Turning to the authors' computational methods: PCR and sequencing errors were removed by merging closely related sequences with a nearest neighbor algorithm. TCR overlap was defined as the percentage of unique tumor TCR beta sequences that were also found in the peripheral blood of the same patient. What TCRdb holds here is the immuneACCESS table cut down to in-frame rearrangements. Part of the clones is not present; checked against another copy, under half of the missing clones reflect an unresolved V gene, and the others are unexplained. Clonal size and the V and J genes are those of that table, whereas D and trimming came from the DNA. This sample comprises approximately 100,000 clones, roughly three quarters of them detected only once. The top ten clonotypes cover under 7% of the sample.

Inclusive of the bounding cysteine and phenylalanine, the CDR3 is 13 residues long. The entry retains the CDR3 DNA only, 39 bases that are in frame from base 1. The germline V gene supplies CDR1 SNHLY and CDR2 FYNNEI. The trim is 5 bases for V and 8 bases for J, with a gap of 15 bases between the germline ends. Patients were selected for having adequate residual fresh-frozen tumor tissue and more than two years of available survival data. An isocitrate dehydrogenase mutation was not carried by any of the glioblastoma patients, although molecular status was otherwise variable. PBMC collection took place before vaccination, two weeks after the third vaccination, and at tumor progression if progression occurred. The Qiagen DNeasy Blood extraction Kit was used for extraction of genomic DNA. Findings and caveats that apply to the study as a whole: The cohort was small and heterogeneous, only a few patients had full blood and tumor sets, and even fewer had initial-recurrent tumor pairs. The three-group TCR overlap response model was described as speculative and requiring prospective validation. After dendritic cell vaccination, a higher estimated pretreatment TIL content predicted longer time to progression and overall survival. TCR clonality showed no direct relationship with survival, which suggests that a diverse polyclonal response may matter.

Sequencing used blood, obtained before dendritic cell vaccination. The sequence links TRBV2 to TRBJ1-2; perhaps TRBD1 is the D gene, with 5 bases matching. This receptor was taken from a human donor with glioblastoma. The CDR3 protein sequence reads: CASSLGPSRGYTF. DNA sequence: TGTGCCAGCAGTTTGGGGCCCTCGCGGGGCTACACCTTC.